These 16 T cell receptor beta chains share one sample of origin, sequenced in a study of monozygotic twins with inflammatory bowel disease (dated by TCRdb to about 2019). Libraries came from 5' RACE. The sample was run on an Illumina HiSeq 2500. The reads, reprocessed by TCRdb, yield one row per CDR3 protein sequence and no DNA. This sample's table has entries for around 97,000 distinct CDR3 sequences. 1.5% to 2% of the sample is in the top ten clones. Source material: blood. These TCRs come from a human donor with ulcerative colitis or Crohn's disease, or a healthy co-twin of an affected twin (not recorded which).

V and J are TRBV4-2 and TRBJ1-6; the D gene TCRdb calls, TRBD1, cannot be checked with no DNA. Germline assignment: CDR1 LGHNA and CDR2 YNFKEQ. This CDR3 spans 19 amino acids. CDR3 residues: CASSQNAQEASSYNSPLHF.

The J gene is TRBJ1-2, the V gene TRBV28. CDR3 length: 15 residues. Per germline, CDR1 MDHEN and CDR2 SYDVKM. The CDR3 sequence: CASSFRDRLSGGYTF.

CDR3 sequence: CASSHTSGRYNEQFF. This rearrangement joins TRBV5-1 to TRBJ2-1; the D call of TRBD2 rests on TCRdb alone, since no DNA is present to check it. The length of the CDR3 is 15 residues. Germline V gene data show CDR1 as SGHRS and CDR2 as YFSETQ.

The chain couples TRBV18 to TRBJ2-2; absent DNA, TCRdb's TRBD1 call cannot be checked. The germline gives CDR1 KGHSH, CDR2 LQKENI. This CDR3 region has 16 residues. CDR3 region: CASSDAGQQNTGELFF.

The chain combines TRBV7-9 with TRBJ2-7. CDR3 size: 13 residues. Looked up from germline, CDR1 is SEHNR and CDR2 is FQNEAQ (reference sequence). The chain's CDR3 is CASSLAVFYEQYF.

V gene TRBV11-3 combines with J gene TRBJ2-3; TCRdb's D gene call, TRBD2, goes unchecked for lack of DNA. The CDR3 totals 15 residues. CDR1 is SGHNT, CDR2 YENEEA, per germline. CDR3 in amino acids: CASSPGRGFTDTQYF.

V gene TRBV24-1 combines with J gene TRBJ2-1; no DNA is available, so the TRBD1 call from TCRdb remains unchecked. CDR1 is KGHDR, CDR2 SFDVKD, per germline. CDR3 length: 14 residues. CDR3 region: CATSDQLGANEQFF.

The chain uses TRBV19 and TRBJ2-7; TCRdb proposes TRBD1, but this gene call is untestable without DNA. Germline lookup yields CDR1 LNHDA and CDR2 SQIVND (reference sequence). The CDR3 spans 14 residues. The CDR3 sequence: CASSIAAPGGEQYF.

This chain uses TRBV7-2 with TRBJ1-6. Germline V CDR1 and CDR2: SGHTA, FQGNSA. This CDR3 spans 13 amino acids. CDR3 loop: CASSRNLVSPLHF.

The chain uses TRBV7-2 and TRBJ1-3; TCRdb gives TRBD1 as the D gene, but with no DNA this cannot be confirmed. The CDR3 runs to 17 residues. Germline CDR1 SGHTA, CDR2 FQGNSA. The CDR3 is CASSLAPTGPSGNTIYF.

This sequence joins TRBV10-3 and TRBJ2-1; the TCRdb D gene call, TRBD2, has no DNA to confirm it. The CDR3 runs 16 residues. Germline V gene lookup returns CDR1 ENHRY and CDR2 SYGVKD. The CDR3 reads CAISESRVLRGHEQFF.

The chain combines TRBV7-2 with TRBJ2-4. Per the germline V gene, CDR1 is SGHTA and CDR2 is FQGNSA. This CDR3 region has 16 residues. CDR3 loop: CASSLSAVLAKNIQYF.

V is TRBV18 and J is TRBJ2-4; TCRdb's D gene call, TRBD1, goes unchecked for lack of DNA. CDR1 is KGHSH and CDR2 is LQKENI in the germline V gene. This CDR3 has 15 residues. This CDR3 reads CASSHTGTGKNIQYF.

The chain links TRBV7-2 to TRBJ1-6; the D call of TRBD1 rests on TCRdb alone, since no DNA is present to check it. Germline CDR1 reads SGHTA; CDR2 reads FQGNSA. The CDR3 covers 15 residues. CDR3 sequence reads: CASSLEGTANSPLHF.

The chain uses TRBV7-2 and TRBJ1-1; TCRdb lists TRBD1, though no DNA is available to test this call. CDR3 size: 15 residues. Germline V gene lookup returns CDR1 SGHTA and CDR2 FQGNSA. CDR3 protein: CASSARGSMNTEAFF. Together with reference TRBV7-2 and TRBJ1-1, the CDR3 gives the full variable domain: GAGVSQSPSNKVTEKGKDVELRCDPISGHTALYWYRQSLGQGLEFLIYFQGNSAPDKSGLPSDRFSAERTGGSVSTLTIQRTQQEDSAVYLCASSARGSMNTEAFFGQGTRLTVV.

The chain couples TRBV20-1 to TRBJ2-3; as DNA is missing, the TRBD1 call by TCRdb cannot be tested. CDR3 size: 14 residues. Germline loops: CDR1 DFQATT, CDR2 SNEGSKA (reference sequence). CDR3 region: CSVVRGGPTDTQYF.